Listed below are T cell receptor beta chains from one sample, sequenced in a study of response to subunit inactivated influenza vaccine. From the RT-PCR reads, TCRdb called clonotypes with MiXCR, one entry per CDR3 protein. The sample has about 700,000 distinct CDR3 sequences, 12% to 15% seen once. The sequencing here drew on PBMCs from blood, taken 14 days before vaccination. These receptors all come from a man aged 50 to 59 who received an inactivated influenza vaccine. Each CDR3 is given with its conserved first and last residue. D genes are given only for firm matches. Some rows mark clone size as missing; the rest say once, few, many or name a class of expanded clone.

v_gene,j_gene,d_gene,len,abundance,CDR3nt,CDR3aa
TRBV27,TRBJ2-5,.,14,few,TGTGCCAGCAGTAGAACGGGGGAGGAAGAGACCCAGTACTTC,CASSRTGEEETQYF
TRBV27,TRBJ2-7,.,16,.,TGTGCCAGCAGTTCGAGGCCGGGTGGGGGTTCCTACGAGCAGTACTTC,CASSSRPGGGSYEQYF
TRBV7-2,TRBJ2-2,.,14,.,TGTGCCAGCAGCCTAAGTGGGGGCGCCGGGGAGCTGTTTTTT,CASSLSGGAGELFF
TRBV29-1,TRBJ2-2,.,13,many,TGCAGCGTTGGAGGAGCGGACACCGGGGAGCTGTTTTTT,CSVGGADTGELFF
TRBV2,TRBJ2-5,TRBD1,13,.,TGTGCCAGCAGTGACAGGGGGACAGAGACCCAGTACTTC,CASSDRGTETQYF
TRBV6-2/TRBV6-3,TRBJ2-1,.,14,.,TGTGCCAGCAGAGGCCCCGGGGCCTACAATGAGCAGTTCTTC,CASRGPGAYNEQFF
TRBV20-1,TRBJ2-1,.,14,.,TGCAGTGCCCGAACTATCCGGAGTAGCAATGAGCAGTTCTTC,CSARTIRSSNEQFF
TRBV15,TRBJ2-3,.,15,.,TGTGCCACCAGCAGAGATAGCGAGTCCACAGATACGCAGTATTTT,CATSRDSESTDTQYF
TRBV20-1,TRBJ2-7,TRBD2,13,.,TGCAGTGCTAGAGATAGGCTAGCGGGAGAGCAGTACTTC,CSARDRLAGEQYF
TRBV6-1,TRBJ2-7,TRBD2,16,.,TGTGCCAGCAGTGGGCTTAAGGGACTAACCCGGTACGAGCAGTACTTC,CASSGLKGLTRYEQYF
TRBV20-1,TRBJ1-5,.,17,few,TGCAGTGCTAGATTGTTGACAGGCGTGGAGAGCAATCAGCCCCAGCATTTT,CSARLLTGVESNQPQHF
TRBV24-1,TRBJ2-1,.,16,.,TGTGCCACCAGTGATTTGACAGGGAGGCAAGGGAATGAGCAGTTCTTC,CATSDLTGRQGNEQFF
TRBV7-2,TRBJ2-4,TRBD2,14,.,TGTGCCAGCAGCTGGGGGGGAGCTGGAAAAATTCAGTACTTC,CASSWGGAGKIQYF
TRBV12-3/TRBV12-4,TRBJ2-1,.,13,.,TGTGCCAGCCGGTGGCAGACCAACAATGAGCAGTTCTTC,CASRWQTNNEQFF
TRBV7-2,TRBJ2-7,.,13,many,TGTGCCAGCAGCTACATAGACGGATACGAGCAGTACTTC,CASSYIDGYEQYF
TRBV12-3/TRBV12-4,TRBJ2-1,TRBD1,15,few,TGTGCCAGCAACCAGCAGTCAGGGGGTTGGAATGAGCAGTTCTTC,CASNQQSGGWNEQFF
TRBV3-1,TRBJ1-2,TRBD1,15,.,TGTGCCAGCAGCCCGTGGACAGGAGGGGGTTATGGCTACACCTTC,CASSPWTGGGYGYTF
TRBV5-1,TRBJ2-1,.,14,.,TGCGCCAGCAGCTCCGCGGGGTCTACAAATGAGCAGTTCTTC,CASSSAGSTNEQFF
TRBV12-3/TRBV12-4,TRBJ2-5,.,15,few,TGTGCCAGCACCTCTTTCGGGAGCGTCCAAGAGACCCAGTACTTC,CASTSFGSVQETQYF
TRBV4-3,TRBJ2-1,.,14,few,TGCGCCAGCAGCCAAGGGCACAGACGCAATGAGCAGTTCTTC,CASSQGHRRNEQFF
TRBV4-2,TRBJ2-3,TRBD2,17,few,TGTGCCAGCAGCCAAGAAGTTCTAGCGGGGGTCACAGATACGCAGTATTTT,CASSQEVLAGVTDTQYF
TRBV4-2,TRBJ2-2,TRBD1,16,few,TGTGCCAGCAGCCCCCGGACAGGTCCTTACACCGGGGAGCTGTTTTTT,CASSPRTGPYTGELFF
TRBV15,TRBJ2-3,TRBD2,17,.,TGTGCCACCAGCAGAGATGGACTAGCGGGGGTATTAGATACGCAGTATTTT,CATSRDGLAGVLDTQYF
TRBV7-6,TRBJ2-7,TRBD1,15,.,TGTGCCACCTCCCCCGGGACAGGGCCCTCCTACGAGCAGTACTTC,CATSPGTGPSYEQYF
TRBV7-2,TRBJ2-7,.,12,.,TGTGCCAGCAGCGTCAGGGACTACGAGCAGTACTTC,CASSVRDYEQYF
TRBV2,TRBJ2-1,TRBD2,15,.,TGTGCCAGCCGAGGACTAGCGGGGGGAGACAATGAGCAGTTCTTC,CASRGLAGGDNEQFF
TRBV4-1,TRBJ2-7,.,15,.,TGCGCCAGCAGCCAAGCTGGGGAAATCGACTACGAGCAGTACTTC,CASSQAGEIDYEQYF
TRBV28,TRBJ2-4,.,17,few,TGTGCCAGCCACCCGGGGGGAACAGGGGTAGCCAAAAACATTCAGTACTTC,CASHPGGTGVAKNIQYF
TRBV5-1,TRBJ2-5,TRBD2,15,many,TGCGCCAGCAGCTTTGACGGGAGGAAAGGAGAGACCCAGTACTTC,CASSFDGRKGETQYF
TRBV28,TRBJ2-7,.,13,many,TGTGCCAGCAGTTTATGGGCCGGGGACGAGCAGTACTTC,CASSLWAGDEQYF
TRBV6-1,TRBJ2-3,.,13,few,TGTGCCAGCAGTGATCAGCCTCCAGATACGCAGTATTTT,CASSDQPPDTQYF
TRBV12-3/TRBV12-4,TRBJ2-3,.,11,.,TGTGCCAGCACCTCCTTAGATACGCAGTATTTT,CASTSLDTQYF
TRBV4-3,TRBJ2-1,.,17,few,TGCGCCAGCAGCCAAGGGGTCAGGCTGGGCGGCTACAATGAGCAGTTCTTC,CASSQGVRLGGYNEQFF
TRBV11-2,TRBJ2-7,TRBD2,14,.,TGTGCCAGCAGCATCGGCGGGAGATCCTACGAGCAGTACTTC,CASSIGGRSYEQYF
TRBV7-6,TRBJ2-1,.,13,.,TGTGCCAGCAGCTTTCAGCCGGACAATGAGCAGTTCTTC,CASSFQPDNEQFF
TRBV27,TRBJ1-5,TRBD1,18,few,TGTGCCAGCAGTTCAGTGGACAGGGTTTTCTATAGCAATCAGCCCCAGCATTTT,CASSSVDRVFYSNQPQHF
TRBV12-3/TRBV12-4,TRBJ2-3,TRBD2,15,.,TGTGCCAGCAGTTTGCCTAGCGGGTTCACAGATACGCAGTATTTT,CASSLPSGFTDTQYF
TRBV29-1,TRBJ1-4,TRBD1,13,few,TGCAGCGTTGATTCAGGGGGAAGAGAAAAACTGTTTTTT,CSVDSGGREKLFF
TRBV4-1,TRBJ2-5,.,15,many,TGCGCCAGCAGCCAAGATGGTAACGGACAAGAGACCCAGTACTTC,CASSQDGNGQETQYF
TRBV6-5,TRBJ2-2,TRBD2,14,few,TGTGCCAGCAGTTTCGGGGGGGAGGCCGGGGAGCTGTTTTTT,CASSFGGEAGELFF
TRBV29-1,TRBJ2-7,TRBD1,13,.,TGCAGCGCCGGGACAGAGAGGGCCTACGAGCAGTACTTC,CSAGTERAYEQYF
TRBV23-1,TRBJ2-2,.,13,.,TGCGCCAGCAGGAGCAGATACACCGGGGAGCTGTTTTTT,CASRSRYTGELFF
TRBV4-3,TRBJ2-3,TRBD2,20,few,TGCGCCAGCAGCCAAGCGCCCTACTTGGCGCGGGGGGTCCTCCGGGTCACGCAGTATTTT,CASSQAPYLARGVLRVTQYF
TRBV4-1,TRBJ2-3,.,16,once,TGCGCCAGCAGCCAAGATCGGGACGCCGGCACAGATACGCAGTATTTT,CASSQDRDAGTDTQYF
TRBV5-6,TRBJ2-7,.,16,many,TGTGCCAGCAGCTTGGTTTTCAGTAGTATCTCCTACGAGCAGTACTTC,CASSLVFSSISYEQYF
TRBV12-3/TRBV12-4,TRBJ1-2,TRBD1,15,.,TGTGCCAGCAGGTCCCGGGACAGGGATCACTATGGCTACACCTTC,CASRSRDRDHYGYTF
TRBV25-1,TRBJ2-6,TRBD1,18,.,TGTGCCAGCAGTGGAACGGGACAGGGGGCTTATGGGGCCAACGTCCTGACTTTC,CASSGTGQGAYGANVLTF
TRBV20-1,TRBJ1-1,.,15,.,TGCAGTGCTAGAATGACCGGGACATCGAACACTGAAGCTTTCTTT,CSARMTGTSNTEAFF
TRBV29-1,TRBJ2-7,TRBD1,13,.,TGCAGCGTTGAAGGGACAGGGGTCTACGAGCAGTACTTC,CSVEGTGVYEQYF
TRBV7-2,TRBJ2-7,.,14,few,TGTGCCAGCAGCTCCCACTCCGGGGGCTACGAGCAGTACTTC,CASSSHSGGYEQYF
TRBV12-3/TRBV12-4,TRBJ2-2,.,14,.,TGTGCCAGCAGTTTCGCTGGAGGTGCCGCGGAGCTGTTTTTT,CASSFAGGAAELFF
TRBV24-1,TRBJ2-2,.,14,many,TGTGCCACCAGTGATTTGCAGAACACCGGGGAGCTGTTTTTT,CATSDLQNTGELFF
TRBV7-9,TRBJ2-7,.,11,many,TGTGCCAGCAGCTCCTTCTACGAGCAGTACTTC,CASSSFYEQYF
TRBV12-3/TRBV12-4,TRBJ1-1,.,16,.,TGTGCCAGCAGTTTTGTGTTTAGGGCCCGAGACGATGAAGCTTTCTTT,CASSFVFRARDDEAFF
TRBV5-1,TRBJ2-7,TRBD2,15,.,TGCGCCAGCAGCTTGGGAATAGCGGGGGTCCACGAGCAGTACTTC,CASSLGIAGVHEQYF
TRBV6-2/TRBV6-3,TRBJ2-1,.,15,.,TGTGCCAGCAGTCCCCCTGGGGGGTTCTACAATGAGCAGTTCTTC,CASSPPGGFYNEQFF
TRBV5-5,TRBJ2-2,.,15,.,TGTGCCAGCAGCCGCACTAGTGGTGTCAACGGGGAGCTGTTTTTT,CASSRTSGVNGELFF
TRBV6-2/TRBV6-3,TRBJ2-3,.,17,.,TGTGCCAGCACTACCGAACGGGCTAGCCCCGGAGCAGATACGCAGTATTTT,CASTTERASPGADTQYF
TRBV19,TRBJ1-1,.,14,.,TGTGCCAGTAGTATCGGACACTTGAACACTGAAGCTTTCTTT,CASSIGHLNTEAFF